These 31 T cell receptor beta chains came from one sample sequenced in a study of T cell clonality in common variable immunodeficiency (dated by TCRdb to about 2015). Overall study outcomes, separate from this receptor: Reportedly, TCRbeta sequences from CVID had fewer deletions and N-nucleotide insertions, and highly modified clones with 13 or more V deletions were absent from CVID.

These receptors lack a known antigen. Receptors were amplified or captured by the immunoSEQ multiplex PCR assay. What TCRdb holds here is the immuneACCESS table cut down to in-frame rearrangements. Part of the clones is not present; checked against another copy, under half of the missing clones reflect an unresolved V gene, and the others are unexplained. The table notes 30,000 to 40,000 clones here, none of them singletons. The ten largest clonotypes hold 5% to 7% of the sample. Sequenced sample: peripheral blood mononuclear cells. These receptors were collected from a human donor with common variable immunodeficiency.

This clone occurred many times. Read sequence stops 3 residues before the CDR3 end, and the germline J gene provides the missing end. The V and J genes are TRBV7-9 and TRBJ2-6; D unresolved. Looked up from germline, CDR1 is SEHNR and CDR2 is FQNEAQ (reference sequence). V lost 5 bases, J lost 10 bases, and 18 bases lay in between. This CDR3 has 15 residues. CDR3 amino acids: CASSPEEQDVNVLTF. CDR3 DNA (partial): TGTGCCAGCAGCCCCGAGGAGCAGGATGTGAACGTC. Full variable domain (missing parts from reference TRBV7-9 and TRBJ2-6): DTGVSQNPRHKITKRGQNVTFRCDPISEHNRLYWYRQTLGQGPEFLTYFQNEAQLEKSRLLSDRFSAERPKGSFSTLEIQRTEQGDSAMYLCASSPEEQDVNVLTFGAGSRLTVL.

The covered CDR3 bases are TGTGCCAGCAGTACCAACCCCAGGGTCGAG. It encodes CASSTNPRVE. The CDR3 in full is CASSTNPRVEQYF. The V and J genes are TRBV2 and TRBJ2-7; D perhaps matches TRBD1 (5 bases). The read halts 3 residues ahead of the CDR3 end, with the missing end drawn from the germline J gene. Germline values: CDR1 SNHLY, CDR2 FYNNEI. The CDR3 sequence is 13 residues long. Trimming removed 5 bases at V and 6 bases at J, with 14 bases between.

Comment on this clone: The CDR3 goes on 3 residues after the read ends, and that part is filled in from the germline J gene. The chain carries TRBV19 and TRBJ1-1, with D unresolved. Germline-derived CDR1 and CDR2 are LNHDA and SQIVND (reference sequence). Trimming left V 1 base short and J 1 base short, with 7 bases between. This CDR3 spans 14 amino acids. CDR3 sequence reads: CASSIGLQNTEAFF. The covered CDR3 bases are TGTGCCAGTAGTATAGGACTCCAGAACACTGAA.

Turning to this clone: The sequence runs out 3 residues before the end of the CDR3; the remainder is reconstructed from the germline J gene. V gene TRBV18 combines with J gene TRBJ1-4, with a weak D call TRBD1 (6 bases). Looked up from germline, CDR1 is KGHSH and CDR2 is LQKENI. The V and J ends lost 3 bases and 8 bases respectively, with 13 bases between them. The CDR3 has 14 amino acids. CDR3 DNA (partial): TGTGCCAGCTCACCCCAGGGGAGGAGGGAAAAA. Encoded protein: CASSPQGRREK. In full, the CDR3 reads CASSPQGRREKLFF.

This clone was counted at least ten times. The CDR3 end falls 3 residues outside the read, so it is completed with the germline J gene. The chain has TRBV18 and TRBJ2-2, with 10 bases aligning to TRBD1. Unmatched junction bases numbered 4, after V lost 0 bases and J lost 3 bases. The CDR3 spans 17 residues. The germline V gene encodes CDR1 KGHSH and CDR2 LQKENI. CDR3 residues: CASSPPWTGGDTGELFF. CDR3 DNA (partial): TGTGCCAGCTCACCACCTTGGACAGGGGGGGACACCGGGGAG. Variable domain in full (rest from reference TRBV18 and TRBJ2-2): NAGVMQNPRHLVRRRGQEARLRCSPMKGHSHVYWYRQLPEEGLKFMVYLQKENIIDESGMPKERFSAEFPKEGPSILRIQQVVRGDSAAYFCASSPPWTGGDTGELFFGEGSRLTVL.

Remarks on this clone: The CDR3 goes on 3 residues after the read ends, and that part is filled in from the germline J gene. V and J are TRBV7-9 and TRBJ1-6; D is unresolved. With 1 base removed from V and 8 bases from J, the gap between germline ends came to 9 bases. This CDR3 is built from 14 residues. Germline V gives CDR1 SEHNR, CDR2 FQNEAQ (reference sequence). CDR3 DNA, as far as it was read: TGTGCCAGCAGCTTAGGGACTATTGATTCACCC. It specifies CASSLGTIDSP. From start to end, the CDR3 is CASSLGTIDSPLHF.

In its sample, this clone was seen many times. Read coverage stops 3 residues before the CDR3 terminus; the germline J gene supplies the remainder. The chain uses TRBV5-1 and TRBJ2-2; 10 nucleotides align to TRBD1. The CDR3 has 15 amino acids. V trimming: 4 bases; J trimming: 7 bases; junction bases outside the gene matches: 7. From germline, CDR1 is SGHRS and CDR2 YFSETQ. The sequenced CDR3 bases are TGCGCCAGCAGCCCAGGGGACAGGGGAGTCGGGGAG. Protein sequence: CASSPGDRGVGE. Given in full, the CDR3 is CASSPGDRGVGELFF.

This clone was detected only a few times. The read stops 3 residues short of the end of the CDR3; the missing end is completed from the germline J gene. This chain links TRBV23-1 with TRBJ1-6; TRBD1 agrees at 9 bases. TRBV23-1 is labeled an ORF, and its function is uncertain. The J segment lost 4 bases and the V segment lost 2 bases, leaving 0 bases of the junction unmatched. The CDR3 has 15 amino acids. The DNA read from the CDR3 is TGCGCCAGCAGTCAAGGGACAGGGTATAATTCACCC. Translated: CASSQGTGYNSP. The whole CDR3 protein is CASSQGTGYNSPLHF.

A word on this clone: The CDR3 end falls 3 residues outside the read, so it is completed with the germline J gene. The J gene is TRBJ1-5, the V gene TRBV19; 7 bases match TRBD1. The V and J ends lost 8 bases and 3 bases, in that order; junction bases with no gene match: 7. The germline gives CDR1 LNHDA, CDR2 SQIVND (reference sequence). The CDR3 has 14 amino acids. CDR3 DNA (partial): TGTGCCAGTGCGGGAGGGGGCAACAATCAGCCC. Protein: CASAGGGNNQP. The whole CDR3 reads CASAGGGNNQPQHF.

This clone came up many times. With the read ending 3 residues before the CDR3 end, the germline J gene is used to fill in that end. The chain recombines TRBV20-1 with TRBJ1-2; unclear D gene. Germline loops: CDR1 DFQATT, CDR2 SNEGSKA (reference sequence). Deletions cut 2 bases from V and 1 base from J, with 5 bases between. The CDR3 is made up of 12 amino acids. The sequenced CDR3 bases are TGCAGTGCTAGACAGGATAACTATGGC. Protein product: CSARQDNYG. The complete CDR3 sequence is CSARQDNYGYTF.

CDR3 loop: CASSWTGRYEQYF. CDR3 bases read: TGTGCCAGCAGCTGGACAGGGAGGTACGAG. The rearrangement links TRBV7-9 to TRBJ2-7; 8 positions match TRBD1. The read falls 3 residues short of the CDR3 end, and the missing part is taken from the germline J gene. Losses at the gene ends were 4 bases for V and 4 bases for J; bases not matched to a gene: 3. This CDR3 comprises 13 residues. The germline gives CDR1 SEHNR, CDR2 FQNEAQ (reference sequence).

A note on this clone: The read ends 3 residues early relative to the CDR3; the germline J gene fills the gap. This chain uses TRBV7-2 with TRBJ1-1; 12 bases fit TRBD1. This CDR3 spans 18 amino acids. The J segment lost 1 base and the V segment lost 0 bases, leaving 6 bases of the junction unmatched. Germline-derived CDR1 and CDR2 are SGHTA and FQGNSA. Partial CDR3 DNA: TGTGCCAGCAGCTTAGCGCCCCGGGACAGGGGGCAGAACACTGAA. Encoded protein: CASSLAPRDRGQNTE. The entire CDR3 is CASSLAPRDRGQNTEAFF.

This clone was seen only a few times. From the germline J gene comes the end of the CDR3, since the read stops 3 residues before it. This chain joins TRBV6-1 and TRBJ2-5, with D perhaps TRBD2 (6 bases). The germline V gene has CDR1 MNHNS and CDR2 SASEGT. The ends were cut back, 3 bases at V and 4 bases at J, with 18 bases in the middle. This CDR3 spans 16 amino acids. CDR3 residues: CASSEGRGPLPETQYF. The covered CDR3 bases are TGTGCCAGCAGTGAGGGGCGGGGACCCCTACCAGAGACC.

Comments on this clone: The read stops 3 residues short of the end of the CDR3; the missing end is completed from the germline J gene. The chain recombines TRBV7-8 with TRBJ2-1; D perhaps matches TRBD1 (5 bases). This CDR3 spans 16 amino acids. Trimming cost V 2 bases and J 7 bases, with 18 bases left between them. Germline loops: CDR1 SGHVS, CDR2 FQNEAQ. The CDR3 sequence: CASSLTQGQIWNEQFF. CDR3 DNA (partial): TGTGCCAGCAGCTTAACCCAGGGTCAGATATGGAATGAG.

In the case of this clone: The read terminates 3 residues ahead of where the CDR3 ends, so the germline J gene completes it. This chain connects TRBV20-1 to TRBJ2-3; no clear D. V shed 3 bases and J shed 2 bases, with 9 bases lying between them. CDR3 length: 13 residues. CDR1 is DFQATT, CDR2 SNEGSKA, per germline (reference sequence). CDR3 DNA, as far as it was read: TGCAGTGCTAGGGGCTACAACACAGATACG. Translated: CSARGYNTDT. The whole CDR3 sequence is CSARGYNTDTQYF.

This clone was recorded at least ten times. The read comes to an end 3 residues before the CDR3 does, leaving the germline J gene to fill in the end. This rearrangement joins TRBV5-1 to TRBJ1-1, with 8 bases identical to TRBD1. V shed 4 bases, J shed 1 base, and the junction held 3 bases outside the gene matches. CDR3 size: 14 residues. Looked up from germline, CDR1 is SGHRS and CDR2 is YFSETQ. The CDR3 loop reads CASSTQGANTEAFF. Partial CDR3 DNA: TGCGCCAGCAGCACCCAGGGGGCGAACACTGAA.

This clone has more than one count but fewer than ten. The CDR3 goes on 3 residues after the read ends, and that part is filled in from the germline J gene. The chain recombines TRBV5-5 with TRBJ2-7; the D gene is possibly TRBD1 (6 bases). Trimming removed 2 bases from V and 0 bases from J, with 12 bases in between. The CDR3 totals 15 residues. Per the germline V gene, CDR1 is SGHKS and CDR2 is YYEKEE (reference sequence). CDR3 amino acids: CASSFQTGFSYEQYF. CDR3 DNA, as far as it was read: TGTGCCAGCAGCTTCCAGACAGGTTTCTCCTACGAG.

The sample holds many counts of this clone. The read is 3 residues too short to cover the CDR3 end, so that end is filled in from the germline J gene. The chain links TRBV19 to TRBJ2-1, with 9 nucleotides matching TRBD2. The junction had 10 bases not matched to a gene; V was cut back by 4 bases and J by 3 bases. The CDR3 extends over 17 amino acids. The germline gives CDR1 LNHDA, CDR2 SQIVND (reference sequence). The CDR3 spells CASSTDSGGVFYNEQFF. The CDR3 DNA, read in part, is TGTGCCAGTAGTACAGATAGCGGGGGAGTTTTCTACAATGAG.

This clone appeared many times. The missing CDR3 end, 3 residues past where the read stops, is filled in from the germline J gene. The J gene is TRBJ2-3, the V gene TRBV20-1, with 14 bases that match TRBD2. CDR3 length: 16 residues. The V gene end was trimmed by 5 bases and the J gene end by 5 bases; junction bases not matched to a gene: 9. CDR1 and CDR2 from the germline V gene are DFQATT and SNEGSKA (reference sequence). Partial CDR3 DNA: TGCAGTGCTGGGGGACTAGCGGGGGTCTTTGTAGATACG. Translated, it gives CSAGGLAGVFVDT. In full, the CDR3 reads CSAGGLAGVFVDTQYF.

Remarks on this clone: Read coverage stops 3 residues before the CDR3 terminus; the germline J gene supplies the remainder. The rearrangement joins TRBV7-2 to TRBJ2-3; no reliable D call. The CDR3 length is 11 residues. Germline V lookup: CDR1 SGHTA, CDR2 FQGNSA. V was clipped by 2 bases and J by 6 bases, with 3 bases between them. The part of the CDR3 DNA that was read is TGTGCCAGCAGCTTAAGGGATACG. It yields the protein CASSLRDT. The full-length CDR3 reads as CASSLRDTQYF.

This clone was seen at least ten times. The CDR3 goes on 3 residues after the read ends, and that part is filled in from the germline J gene. The chain carries TRBV6-2 or TRBV6-3 and TRBJ2-3; 16 nucleotides match TRBD2. This CDR3 is 16 amino acids long. The V gene end was trimmed by 8 bases and the J gene end by 5 bases; junction bases not matched to a gene: 7. Germline CDR1 MNHEY, CDR2 SVGEGT. The CDR3 bases that were read are TGTGCCAGCCTCTCGGGACTAGCGGGGGGGCGAGATACG. This translates into CASLSGLAGGRDT. The whole CDR3 protein reads CASLSGLAGGRDTQYF.

Points on this clone: Read coverage stops 3 residues before the CDR3 terminus; the germline J gene supplies the remainder. The chain recombines TRBV6-1 with TRBJ2-7; TRBD2 matches 7 bases. CDR3 length: 16 amino acids. Looked up from germline, CDR1 is MNHNS and CDR2 is SASEGT. V was pared by 4 bases and J by 0 bases, with 9 bases of the junction left unmatched. CDR3 sequence: CASSVGLAVPSYEQYF. The sequenced CDR3 bases are TGTGCCAGCAGTGTGGGTCTAGCGGTTCCCTCCTACGAG.

In this sample, this clone turned up a few times. The CDR3 extends 3 residues past the end of the read, so its final part is completed from the germline J gene. V and J are TRBV30 and TRBJ1-2, with TRBD1 matching over 11 bases. V was pared by 2 bases and J by 6 bases, with 11 bases of the junction left unmatched. The CDR3 totals 16 residues. The germline V gene encodes CDR1 GTSNPN and CDR2 SVGIG (reference sequence). Partial CDR3 DNA: TGTGCCTGGAGTCGGTCGGGGACAGGGGGTTGGAATGGC. This translates into CAWSRSGTGGWNG. The CDR3 as a whole reads CAWSRSGTGGWNGYTF.

As concerns this clone: The CDR3 extends 3 residues past the end of the read, so its final part is completed from the germline J gene. The chain employs TRBV2 and TRBJ2-1; TRBD2 aligns across 9 bases. CDR1 and CDR2 (germline): SNHLY, FYNNEI. After removal of 6 bases from V and 2 bases from J, the junction contained 2 bases not matched to a gene. The length of the CDR3 is 14 residues. CDR3 region: CASRGGGAYNEQFF. The CDR3 bases that were read are TGTGCCAGCAGGGGCGGGGGGGCCTACAATGAG.

With respect to this clone: Read data end 3 residues before the CDR3 end; the end is taken from the germline J gene. The rearrangement links TRBV19 to TRBJ1-5, with 7 bases identical to TRBD1. The CDR3 spans 15 residues. V was pared by 5 bases and J by 4 bases, with 8 bases of the junction left unmatched. Per the germline V gene, CDR1 is LNHDA and CDR2 is SQIVND (reference sequence). The sequenced CDR3 bases are TGTGCCAGTAGTCTCACAGGGGTAGGAAATCAGCCC. Protein product: CASSLTGVGNQP. The CDR3 in its entirety is CASSLTGVGNQPQHF.

With regard to this clone: Given a much more abundant clone one base away, this may be a read error. Read data end 3 residues before the CDR3 end; the end is taken from the germline J gene. This chain links TRBV30 with TRBJ1-2; a weak D match, TRBD1 (6 bases). V dropped 8 bases and J dropped 6 bases, with 7 bases sitting between them. The CDR3 loop spans 9 amino acids. The germline CDR1 and CDR2 sequences are GTSNPN and SVGIG (reference sequence). The covered CDR3 bases are TGTGCCGGGGGCCATGGC. As protein: CAGGHG. The complete CDR3 sequence is CAGGHGYTF.

This clone has ten or more counts. The CDR3 end falls 3 residues outside the read, so it is completed with the germline J gene. This chain uses TRBV30 with TRBJ2-5; possibly TRBD1 for D (6 bases). V lost 0 bases, J lost 4 bases, and 6 bases lay in between. The CDR3 loop spans 12 amino acids. Per the germline V gene, CDR1 is GTSNPN and CDR2 is SVGIG (reference sequence). Incomplete CDR3 DNA: TGTGCCTGGAGTGTAGGGGGAGAGACC. Translated, it gives CAWSVGGET. The CDR3 in full is CAWSVGGETQYF.

In this sample, this clone turned up many times. The observed sequence ends 3 residues before the CDR3 terminus, with the missing tail filled in from the germline J gene. V usage is TRBV5-5 and J usage is TRBJ2-1, with 9 bases lining up with TRBD1. The CDR3 covers 15 residues. V gave up 4 bases and J gave up 4 bases; unmatched junction bases: 6. CDR1 is SGHKS, CDR2 YYEKEE, per germline (reference sequence). The covered CDR3 bases are TGTGCCAGCAGCGGCGGGACAGGGTTTTACAATGAG. Protein: CASSGGTGFYNE. The entire CDR3 sequence reads CASSGGTGFYNEQFF.

Worth noting for this clone: The CDR3 is cut off 3 residues early in the read; its end comes from the germline J gene. J is TRBJ2-3 and V is TRBV2, with TRBD2 identical over 7 bases. This CDR3 has 13 amino acids. V was clipped by 10 bases and J by 2 bases; unmatched bases: 6. Germline-derived CDR1 and CDR2 are SNHLY and FYNNEI. The CDR3 bases that were read are TGTGCCACCTGTGGGACTAACACAGATACG. Amino acids: CATCGTNTDT. The CDR3 reads in full as CATCGTNTDTQYF.

This clone was counted a few times. Mismatch with germline at one junction end may stem from a read error. The read terminates 3 residues before the CDR3 end, so the remaining end is supplied by the germline J gene. The gene calls are TRBV18 and TRBJ1-6; 11 bases agree with TRBD1. The CDR3 runs 17 residues. Germline loops: CDR1 KGHSH, CDR2 LQKENI. The CDR3: CASSPGQGAAYKSPLHF. The CDR3 bases that were read are TGTGCCAGCTCACCAGGACAGGGGGCGGCCTATAAGTCACCC.

This clone was seen at least ten times. Read sequence stops 3 residues before the CDR3 end, and the germline J gene provides the missing end. The genes are TRBV7-3 and TRBJ2-1; D may be TRBD1 (6 bases). The CDR3 contains 13 residues. Trimming left V 4 bases short and J 8 bases short, with 12 bases between. CDR1 is SGHTA, CDR2 FQGTGA, per germline. CDR3 protein: CASSSQGTDEQFF. CDR3 DNA (partial): TGTGCCAGCAGCTCGCAGGGGACCGATGAG.